Listed here are 18 T cell receptor beta chains from one sample, sequenced in a study of tumor-infiltrating lymphocytes in primary liver carcinoma. With around 490 ng total RNA as template and a constant-region primer, TCR beta cDNA was made. Library construction for TCR beta comprised three nested multiplex PCR rounds performed with slightly modified ARM-PCR. In the first two PCR rounds, TRBV1-TRBV30 forward primers were paired with a C-beta reverse primer, and each round lasted around 10 cycles. MiXCR, run by TCRdb on the multiplex PCR reads, gives a single entry per CDR3 protein. The data hold 150,000 to 200,000 distinct CDR3 sequences, with roughly two thirds observed a single time. Unsorted whole blood yielded the blood RNA, and germline DNA was also extracted. The sequenced sample consisted of peripheral blood. The receptors here all came from a woman aged 60-75 years with primary liver carcinoma and hepatitis B virus infection.

The chain carries TRBV12-3 or TRBV12-4 and TRBJ2-5; a possible D gene is TRBD2 (5 bases). The CDR3 loop spans 15 amino acids. Here the CDR3 DNA reads TGTGCGATCACCCGGGGTATAATGCAGCAAGAGACCCAGTACTTC. The encoded protein is CAITRGIMQQETQYF.

The chain combines TRBV28 with TRBJ1-5; D perhaps matches TRBD1 (5 bases). V lost 5 bases and J 3 bases, leaving 11 bases between the germline ends. This CDR3 contains 14 residues. Germline V gene data show CDR1 as MDHEN and CDR2 as SYDVKM. CDR3 bases: TGTGCCAGCAGTGAGGTCAGGGACAATCAGCCCCAGCATTTT. Amino acid sequence: CASSEVRDNQPQHF. Full variable domain (missing parts from reference TRBV28 and TRBJ1-5): DVKVTQSSRYLVKRTGEKVFLECVQDMDHENMFWYRQDPGLGLRLIYFSYDVKMKEKGDIPEGYSVSREKKERFSLILESASTNQTSMYLCASSEVRDNQPQHFGDGTRLSIL.

This clonotype was detected only a few times. The CDR3 is CASSLGGTQYF. CDR3 in DNA: TGTGCCAGCAGTTTGGGAGGTACGCAGTATTTT. The chain carries TRBV28 and TRBJ2-5; maybe TRBD2 (6 bases). The tail of the sequence fits TRBJ2-3 better, so the J call may be wrong. The CDR3 has 11 residues. Germline V gene data show CDR1 as MDHEN and CDR2 as SYDVKM.

With respect to this clonotype: The final CDR3 position lacks the conserved phenylalanine or tryptophan, pointing to a likely read error. The chain is built from TRBV4-1 and TRBJ1-2; 7 bases align to TRBD1. J lost 1 base, V lost 4 bases, and 6 bases had no gene match. This CDR3 is 15 amino acids long. Germline V gene data show CDR1 as MGHRA and CDR2 as YSYEKL. The CDR3, as DNA: TGCGCCAGCAGCCCCACAGGGGTCCATAACTATGGCTACACCTCA. Translation: CASSPTGVHNYGYTS.

This clonotype has only one observation. V is TRBV11-2 and J is TRBJ2-1, with D possibly matching TRBD2 (6 bases). The CDR3 runs to 15 residues. V was clipped by 5 bases and J by 7 bases, with 18 bases between them. The germline gives CDR1 SGHAT, CDR2 FQNNGV. Here the CDR3 DNA reads TGTGCCAGCAGCGGTGTGGGACTGATGGGGAATGAGCAGTTCTTC. Amino acids: CASSGVGLMGNEQFF. Full variable domain (remainder filled in from reference TRBV11-2 and TRBJ2-1): EAGVAQSPRYKIIEKRQSVAFWCNPISGHATLYWYQQILGQGPKLLIQFQNNGVVDDSQLPKDRFSAERLKGVDSTLKIQPAKLEDSAVYLCASSGVGLMGNEQFFGPGTRLTVL.

The count of this clonotype is one. The chain links TRBV10-2 to TRBJ2-2; the D is unclear. This CDR3 is built from 13 residues. Trimming cost V 3 bases and J 4 bases, with 6 bases left between them. Germline V lookup: CDR1 WSHSY, CDR2 SAAADI. CDR3 loop: CASSDRVTGELFF. In DNA form, the CDR3 reads TGCGCCAGCAGTGACCGTGTCACCGGGGAGCTGTTTTTT.

As regards this clonotype: At one of its ends the junction is not consistent with the germline gene, which may arise from a read error. The gene calls are TRBV11-3 and TRBJ2-7; unclear D gene. The CDR3 runs 11 residues. Per the germline V gene, CDR1 is SGHNT and CDR2 is YENEEA. CDR3 sequence (DNA): TGTGCCAGCAGCTATGGATACGAACAGTGTTTC. This codes for CASSYGYEQCF.

The rearrangement joins TRBV10-3 to TRBJ2-3, with D perhaps TRBD2 (6 bases). The CDR3 runs 15 residues. Germline V gives CDR1 ENHRY, CDR2 SYGVKD. V shed 8 bases and J shed 5 bases, with 20 bases lying between them. Here the CDR3 reads CAIAGKRLQQDTQYF. CDR3 sequence (DNA): TGTGCCATCGCGGGGAAGAGACTACAGCAAGATACGCAGTATTTT.

In regard to this clonotype: This may be a read error: a much more frequent sequence differs by one nucleotide. V usage is TRBV29-1 and J usage is TRBJ2-1; 11 nucleotides align to TRBD2. Per germline, CDR1 SQVTM and CDR2 ANQGSEA. The CDR3 sequence is 16 residues long. The CDR3 sequence: CSVAGTSGISYNGQFF. CDR3 DNA sequence: TGCAGCGTTGCAGGGACTAGCGGTATCTCCTACAATGGGCAGTTCTTC.

In regard to this clonotype: One end of the junction is discordant with germline, which a read error may explain. The genes are TRBV11-2 and TRBJ2-5, with D unclear. From germline, CDR1 is SGHAT and CDR2 FQNNGV. There are 15 residues in the CDR3. The DNA of the CDR3 is TGTGCCGGCAGCTTAATATTGGAGAGACAAGAGATCCAGTACTTC. Translation: CAGSLILERQEIQYF.

This clonotype came up once. The V gene is TRBV30, the J gene TRBJ2-1; 14 nucleotides match TRBD2. Germline loops: CDR1 GTSNPN, CDR2 SVGIG (reference sequence). CDR3 length equals 17 residues. Unmatched junction bases numbered 9, after V lost 1 base and J lost 7 bases. The DNA of the CDR3 is TGTGCCTGGAGTGCCCTGGGACTAGCGGGAGAAAGGAATGAGCAGTTCTTC. Translating gives CAWSALGLAGERNEQFF. The entire variable domain, with the rest obtained from reference TRBV30 and TRBJ2-1, is as follows: SQTIHQWPATLVQPVGSPLSLECTVEGTSNPNLYWYRQAAGRGLQLLFYSVGIGQISSEVPQNLSASRPQDRQFILSSKKLLLSDSGFYLCAWSALGLAGERNEQFFGPGTRLTVL.

This clonotype was seen at least ten times. This chain joins TRBV11-2 and TRBJ1-5; no definite D call. The CDR3 spans 13 residues. V was pared by 1 base and J by 6 bases, with 7 bases between. Germline CDR1 and CDR2: SGHAT and FQNNGV. Here the CDR3 DNA reads TGTGCCAGCAGCTTAGGATATGGTCAGCCCCAGCATTTT. This encodes CASSLGYGQPQHF.

About this clonotype itself: Just one base apart from a much larger clone, this may be a read error. The genes are TRBV10-1 and TRBJ1-1; D unresolved. Germline V CDR1 and CDR2: WNHNN, SYGVQD (reference sequence). This CDR3 is 13 amino acids long. The CDR3 sequence is CASSLQVNAEAFF. The CDR3 coding sequence is TGCGCCAGCAGCCTACAAGTGAACGCTGAAGCTTTCTTT.

For this clonotype: A read error is possible here, since a much larger clone lies one base away. J is TRBJ2-5 and V is TRBV4-1; 9 bases agree with TRBD2. After removal of 4 bases from V and 6 bases from J, the junction contained 12 bases not matched to a gene. The CDR3 length is 16 residues. Germline lookup yields CDR1 MGHRA and CDR2 YSYEKL. The CDR3 is CASSPREASGKKTQYF. The CDR3 DNA reads TGCGCCAGCAGCCCCCGTGAGGCTAGCGGGAAGAAGACCCAGTACTTC.

Details on this clonotype: Since the CDR3 does not end with the conserved phenylalanine or tryptophan, this likely comes from a read error. Written as DNA, the CDR3 is TGTGCCAGCAGCCAAGATTGGGAACGGAGGTTCTATGGCTACACCTCC. As protein: CASSQDWERRFYGYTS. The V call is TRBV14, the J call TRBJ1-2; no reliable D call. Germline lookup yields CDR1 SGHDN and CDR2 FVKESK. V lost 0 bases and J lost 4, with 15 bases in between. This CDR3 has 16 residues.

This chain connects TRBV21-1 to TRBJ2-1. TRBV21-1 has pseudogene status. The CDR3 has 12 residues. The DNA for the CDR3 is TGTGCCAGCAACAAGATTTACGATGAGCAGTTCTTC. Protein sequence: CASNKIYDEQFF.

The genes are TRBV5-1 and TRBJ1-1, with D tentatively TRBD1 (5 bases). Trimming removed 1 base from V and 5 bases from J, with 12 bases in between. The germline V gene has CDR1 SGHRS and CDR2 YFSETQ. The CDR3 length is 14 residues. This CDR3 is CASSLPQGGTEAFF. In DNA form, the CDR3 reads TGCGCCAGCAGCTTGCCTCAGGGCGGTACTGAAGCTTTCTTT.

The J gene is TRBJ2-3, the V gene TRBV4-1; no reliable D call. The CDR3 loop spans 17 amino acids. CDR1 and CDR2 from the germline V gene are MGHRA and YSYEKL. The V gene lost 0 bases and the J gene lost 0 bases, with 13 bases spanning the gap. The CDR3 nucleotides read TGCGCCAGCAGCCAAGAAGGGCCTGGCGGAAGCACAGATACGCAGTATTTT. The encoded protein is CASSQEGPGGSTDTQYF.